A single sample is the source of the 10 T cell receptor beta chains below, sequenced in a study of blood T cell repertoires in COVID-19. The protocol was immunoSEQ multiplex PCR, while the TCRdb copy is restricted to in-frame clones and leaves out a portion. The data contain about 75,000 clones, approximately 86% of them singletons. What was sequenced was peripheral blood. The source of these receptors is a man older than 75 with COVID-19, enrolled during active disease.

The chain combines TRBV6-1 with TRBJ2-1; D is perhaps TRBD1 (5 bases). Germline values: CDR1 MNHNS, CDR2 SASEGT. Trimming removed 3 bases from V and 0 bases from J, with 15 bases in between. The CDR3 sequence is 17 residues long. The CDR3 coding sequence is TGTGCCAGCAGTGATTTGAAGGGGTCGAGCTCCTACAATGAGCAGTTCTTC. Translated: CASSDLKGSSSYNEQFF.

The chain carries TRBV12-5 and TRBJ2-3; possible D gene TRBD2, 6 bases. Trimming stripped 5 bases from V and 8 bases from J, with 17 bases between. Germline CDR1 reads LGHNT; CDR2 reads FRNRAP. CDR3 length: 14 amino acids. The CDR3 reads CASGLSEGSGTQYF. CDR3 bases: TGTGCTAGTGGTCTCTCGGAGGGCTCGGGTACGCAGTATTTT.

This clone showed up just once. The gene calls are TRBV7-9 and TRBJ1-2; 9 positions agree with TRBD1. J was trimmed by 4 bases and V by 2 bases; bases with no gene match: 5. The CDR3 has 15 amino acids. Germline loops: CDR1 SEHNR, CDR2 FQNEAQ (reference sequence). The DNA for the CDR3 is TGTGCCAGCAGCTTAACGCAGGACAGGGGCTATGGCTACACCTTC. Translated: CASSLTQDRGYGYTF.

The J gene is TRBJ2-1, the V gene TRBV18; maybe TRBD2 (6 bases). Per germline, CDR1 KGHSH and CDR2 LQKENI. The CDR3 has 18 amino acids. Trimming shortened V by 4 bases and J by 0 bases, and 19 bases separated the two germline ends. CDR3 residues: CASSRSGLPSSSYNEQFF. In DNA form, the CDR3 reads TGTGCCAGCTCACGGTCGGGACTCCCCTCCAGCTCCTACAATGAGCAGTTCTTC.

This clone was counted once. The chain employs TRBV9 and TRBJ2-1; tentatively, D is TRBD1 (5 bases). CDR3 size: 15 residues. CDR1 SGDLS and CDR2 YYNGEE come from the germline V gene. Trimming took 0 bases from V and 5 from J, leaving 12 bases between them. The CDR3 sequence is CASSVDLGVNNEQFF. Written as DNA, the CDR3 is TGTGCCAGCAGCGTAGATCTAGGGGTCAACAATGAGCAGTTCTTC.

The chain links TRBV27 to TRBJ1-2; 8 positions agree with TRBD1. The V gene end was trimmed by 1 base and the J gene end by 5 bases; junction bases not matched to a gene: 12. Germline V gene lookup returns CDR1 MNHEY and CDR2 SMNVEV (reference sequence). CDR3 length equals 17 residues. The CDR3 region is CASSLWSRGLDLYGYTF. In DNA, the CDR3 is TGTGCCAGCAGTTTATGGTCCAGGGGGCTAGATCTATATGGCTACACCTTC.

V is TRBV5-5 and J is TRBJ2-4; the D gene is possibly TRBD2 (7 bases). The CDR3 contains 14 residues. V was trimmed by 4 bases and J by 6 bases, leaving 14 bases between them. Germline-derived CDR1 and CDR2 are SGHKS and YYEKEE (reference sequence). The CDR3 coding sequence is TGTGCCAGCAGCCCTACAGGGAGGGTAAACATTCAGTACTTC. Translating gives CASSPTGRVNIQYF.

The sample holds a few counts of this clone. This chain joins TRBV29-1 and TRBJ1-1, with D maybe TRBD1 (5 bases). Between the trimmed V and J ends, which lost 1 base and 1 base, there was a span of 7 bases. This CDR3 has 13 amino acids. The germline V gene encodes CDR1 SQVTM and CDR2 ANQGSEA. This CDR3 is CSVEGGGNTEAFF. Written as DNA, the CDR3 is TGCAGCGTTGAAGGCGGGGGGAACACTGAAGCTTTCTTT.

The chain has TRBV5-5 and TRBJ2-7; TRBD2 might be the D (5 bases). The length of the CDR3 is 17 residues. Trimming left V 1 base short and J 0 bases short, with 17 bases between. CDR1 SGHKS and CDR2 YYEKEE come from the germline V gene (reference sequence). As DNA, the CDR3 is TGTGCCAGCAGCTTGTACGCCCCGGACTGGAGCTCCTACGAGCAGTACTTC. Protein sequence: CASSLYAPDWSSYEQYF. The whole variable domain, filled in from reference TRBV5-5 and TRBJ2-7, reads DAGVTQSPTHLIKTRGQQVTLRCSPISGHKSVSWYQQVLGQGPQFIFQYYEKEERGRGNFPDRFSARQFPNYSSELNVNALLLGDSALYLCASSLYAPDWSSYEQYFGPGTRLTVT.

This clone was counted between two and nine times. This sequence joins TRBV29-1 and TRBJ1-2, with D perhaps TRBD1 (6 bases). Between the trimmed V and J ends, which lost 3 bases and 8 bases, there was a span of 16 bases. There are 13 residues in the CDR3. From germline, CDR1 is SQVTM and CDR2 ANQGSEA. For the CDR3, the DNA is TGCAGCGTTGAGCAGCGGCAGGGGTGGGGCTACACCTTC. Translation gives CSVEQRQGWGYTF.